Listed below are T cell receptor beta chains from one sample, sequenced in a study of beta chain features in type 1 diabetes. Repertoires were generated with immunoSEQ multiplex PCR, while TCRdb's copy carries only in-frame clones and drops some. The sample has hundreds of thousands of clones; around 9.7% are singletons. Sequenced sample: central memory CD4+ T cells from blood. Source of these receptors: a man aged 25-45 years with type 1 diabetes. Each CDR3 is given with its conserved first and last residue. Each record gives: V gene, CDR3 protein.

TRBV5-1	CASRAEDSASYNEQFF
TRBV2	CASSPELLAKNIQYF
TRBV6-1	CASSAGQVAQPQHF
TRBV5-4	CASSLGATNLATEAFF
TRBV19	CASSMSGTVDYGYTF
TRBV9	CASSGLSTDTQYF
TRBV2	CASTPSGRGLYTF
TRBV9	CASSLAGEPTDTQYF
TRBV6-6	CASSIQGAGEKLFF
TRBV11-2	CASSLSHGREAFF
TRBV9	CASSADPLGREQYF
TRBV14	CASSPQSGQFDEQYF
TRBV30	CAWDGATDTQYF
TRBV18	CASSPSSARTVYEQYF
TRBV15	CATSRDPRNTGELFF
TRBV9	CASSFSGGNTEAFF
TRBV7-2	CASSLQGGGEKLFF
TRBV7-8	CASSFVGQGDGYTF
TRBV11-2	CASSLVGGQGWDEQFF
TRBV5-1	CASSQPGQGKTGELFF
TRBV30	CAWSVLGNSNSPLHF
TRBV2	CASSVRAGEKLFF
TRBV7-2	CASSLTGFRETQYF
TRBV11-2	CASSLSGQYGETQYF
TRBV6-1	CASSGSGATNTGELFF
TRBV9	CASSHPPSGGAETQYF
TRBV5-1	CASSAYQETQYF
TRBV7-2	CASSLDSSGANVLTF
TRBV2	CASSAPAGASDTQYF
TRBV7-2	CASSWRTGESSYEQYF
TRBV5-1	CASSSDGDYGYTF
TRBV7-9	CASSLAGQERGYTF
TRBV4-1	CASSQGAGDWEQYF
TRBV11-2	CASSLIAGGTDTQYF
TRBV7-2	CASSFQGGLQETQYF
TRBV11-2	CASSVFSVRETQYF
TRBV19	CASSIEKPDTQYF
TRBV4-3	CASSQSWTSVRGETQYF
TRBV25-1	CASRKGQGNTGELFF
TRBV6-4	CASSLTVNTEAFF
TRBV11-2	CASSLGTVEETQYF
TRBV2	CASSARRTDPGAKNIQYF
TRBV29-1	CSVTRQETQYF
TRBV7-2	CASSPRADRNEKLFF
TRBV7-2	CASSTPGPGGNEQYF
TRBV5-1	CASSSTYAGSETQYF
TRBV11-2	CASSLGTVQETQYF
TRBV7-2	CASSRREGGSGGYTF
TRBV21-1	CASSQGVDTQYF
TRBV30	CAWSAGLAGTDTQYF
TRBV6-5	CASSFQGLDGYTF
TRBV4-3	CASSLSWTSGGARYNEQFF
TRBV14	CASSLGLAVSSDTQYF
TRBV6-1	CASSAGTGSSYNEQFF